The next 11 T cell receptor beta chains were all read from a single sample in a study of blood T cell repertoires in COVID-19. Only in-frame clones appear in the TCRdb table, and some are missing; sequencing was by immunoSEQ multiplex PCR. The sample consists of 35,000 to 50,000 clones, 86% of them appearing once. The sequenced sample consisted of peripheral blood. These receptors were obtained from a man between 60 and 75 years old with active COVID-19.

The V and J genes are TRBV9 and TRBJ2-1; TRBD1 agrees at 9 bases. Looked up from germline, CDR1 is SGDLS and CDR2 is YYNGEE. V trimming: 6 bases; J trimming: 4 bases; junction bases outside the gene matches: 8. The CDR3 covers 15 residues. In DNA form, the CDR3 reads TGTGCCAGCACCAAAGAACAGGGGGCGTACAATGAGCAGTTCTTC. Protein: CASTKEQGAYNEQFF.

This chain connects TRBV5-6 to TRBJ1-2; 7 nucleotides match TRBD1. V lost 0 bases to trimming and J lost 6 bases; unmatched junction nucleotides: 5. From germline, CDR1 is SGHDT and CDR2 YYEEEE. The CDR3 is made up of 14 amino acids. CDR3: CASSLDRGADGYTF. The CDR3 coding sequence is TGTGCCAGCAGCTTGGACAGGGGAGCGGATGGCTACACCTTC.

This clone has only one observation. V usage is TRBV30 and J usage is TRBJ2-1; D gene unclear. Germline CDR1 reads GTSNPN; CDR2 reads SVGIG (reference sequence). Trimming removed 7 bases from V and 3 bases from J, with 13 bases in between. The CDR3 spans 13 residues. DNA of the CDR3: TGTGCCTTGACAAAGCCCAGCTACAATGAGCAGTTCTTC. Protein sequence: CALTKPSYNEQFF.

The rearrangement joins TRBV7-9 to TRBJ1-2; TRBD1 might be the D (6 bases). The CDR3 spans 15 residues. Germline assignment: CDR1 SEHNR and CDR2 FQNEAQ (reference sequence). Trimming removed 1 base from V and 0 bases from J, with 9 bases in between. The CDR3 region has the DNA TGTGCCAGCAGCTTAGAAGGGGGATCTAACTATGGCTACACCTTC. This translates into CASSLEGGSNYGYTF.

The chain uses TRBV9 and TRBJ2-7; D possibly corresponds to TRBD1 (8 bases). The V end lost 4 bases, the J end lost 3 bases, and 17 bases lay between the germline ends. The germline V gene has CDR1 SGDLS and CDR2 YYNGEE. This CDR3 has 15 residues. This chain's CDR3 is CASSLGGDRFYEQYF. CDR3 DNA sequence: TGTGCCAGCAGCCTAGGGGGGGACAGGTTCTACGAGCAGTACTTC.

V gene TRBV27 combines with J gene TRBJ2-3; 14 bases map to TRBD2. CDR1 is MNHEY and CDR2 is SMNVEV in the germline V gene (reference sequence). J gave up 4 bases and V 5 bases, and 14 bases lay outside the gene matches. This CDR3 is built from 19 residues. CDR3 DNA sequence: TGTGCCAGCAGTCGCAACGATTTAGGACTAGCGGGAGGCCCAGATACGCAGTATTTT. It specifies CASSRNDLGLAGGPDTQYF.

The chain links TRBV19 to TRBJ1-2; 8 nucleotides match TRBD1. CDR3 size: 12 residues. Germline V gene sequence: CDR1 LNHDA, CDR2 SQIVND (reference sequence). With V trimmed by 6 bases and J by 8 bases, 5 bases remained unmatched. CDR3: CASSPTGAGYTF. The CDR3 nucleotides read TGTGCCAGTAGCCCGACAGGGGCCGGCTACACCTTC.

This chain uses TRBV7-9 with TRBJ2-1; the match to TRBD2 covers 13 bases. CDR1 and CDR2 (germline): SEHNR, FQNEAQ (reference sequence). The CDR3 runs to 14 residues. Unmatched junction bases numbered 7, after V lost 8 bases and J lost 9 bases. The CDR3 reads CASDRTSGSSEQFF. The CDR3 DNA is TGTGCCAGCGACCGGACTAGCGGGAGCAGTGAGCAGTTCTTC.

This chain connects TRBV13 to TRBJ2-2, with D maybe TRBD1 (5 bases). Per germline, CDR1 PRHDT and CDR2 FYEKMQ (reference sequence). This CDR3 is built from 16 residues. Trimming took 0 bases from V and 5 from J, leaving 13 bases between them. This CDR3 is CASSLGGAGWTGELFF. CDR3 coding DNA: TGTGCCAGCAGCTTAGGCGGAGCAGGGTGGACCGGGGAGCTGTTTTTT.

This clone was seen only once. This chain links TRBV6-1 with TRBJ2-5; D call uncertain. The ends were cut back, 5 bases at V and 4 bases at J, with 11 bases in the middle. This CDR3 region has 13 residues. Germline-derived CDR1 and CDR2 are MNHNS and SASEGT. CDR3 coding DNA: TGTGCCAGCAGTTGGGCAGGTATAGAGACCCAGTACTTC. It encodes CASSWAGIETQYF.

This chain uses TRBV6-5 with TRBJ1-5; D may be TRBD1 (6 bases). V lost 5 bases and J 3 bases, leaving 8 bases between the germline ends. The CDR3 has 13 amino acids. The V gene's germline CDR1 is MNHEY and CDR2 SVGAGI. The CDR3 is CASSRQDNQPQHF. In DNA, the CDR3 is TGTGCCAGCAGTCGACAGGACAATCAGCCCCAGCATTTT.